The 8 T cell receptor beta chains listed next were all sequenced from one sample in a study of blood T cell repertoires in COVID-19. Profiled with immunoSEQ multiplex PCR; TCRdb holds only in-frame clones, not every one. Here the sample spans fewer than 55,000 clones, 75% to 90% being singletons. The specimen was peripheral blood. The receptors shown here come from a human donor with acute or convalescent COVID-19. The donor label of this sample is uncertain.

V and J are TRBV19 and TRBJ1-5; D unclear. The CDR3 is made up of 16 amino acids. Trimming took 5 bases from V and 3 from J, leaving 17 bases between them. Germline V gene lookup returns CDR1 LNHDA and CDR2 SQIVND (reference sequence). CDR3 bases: TGTGCCAGTAGTCCAGCGGGGTTCCAGGACAATCAGCCCCAGCATTTT. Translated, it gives CASSPAGFQDNQPQHF.

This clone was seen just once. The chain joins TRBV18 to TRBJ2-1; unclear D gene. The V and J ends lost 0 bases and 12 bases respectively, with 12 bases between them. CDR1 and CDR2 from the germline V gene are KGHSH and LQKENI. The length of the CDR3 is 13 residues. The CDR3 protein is CASSPPTLAAQFF. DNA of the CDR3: TGTGCCAGCTCACCACCGACTTTGGCTGCGCAGTTCTTC.

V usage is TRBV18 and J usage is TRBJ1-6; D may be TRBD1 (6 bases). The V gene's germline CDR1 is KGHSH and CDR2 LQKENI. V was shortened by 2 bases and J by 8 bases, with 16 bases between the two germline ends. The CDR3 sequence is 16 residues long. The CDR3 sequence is CASSPSPGHNYSPLHF. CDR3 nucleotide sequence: TGTGCCAGCTCACCATCACCGGGACATAATTATTCACCCCTCCACTTT.

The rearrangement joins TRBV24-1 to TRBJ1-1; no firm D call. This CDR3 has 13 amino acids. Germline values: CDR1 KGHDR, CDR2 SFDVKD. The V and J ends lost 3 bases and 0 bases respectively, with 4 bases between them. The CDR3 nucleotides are TGTGCCACCAGTGATCCTATGAACACTGAAGCTTTCTTT. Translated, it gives CATSDPMNTEAFF.

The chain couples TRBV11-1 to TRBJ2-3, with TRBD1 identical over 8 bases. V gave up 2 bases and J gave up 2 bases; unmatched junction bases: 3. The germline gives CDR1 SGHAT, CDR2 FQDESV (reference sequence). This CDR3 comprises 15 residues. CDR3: CASSLQGAVTDTQYF. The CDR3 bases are TGTGCCAGCAGCTTACAGGGGGCGGTCACAGATACGCAGTATTTT.

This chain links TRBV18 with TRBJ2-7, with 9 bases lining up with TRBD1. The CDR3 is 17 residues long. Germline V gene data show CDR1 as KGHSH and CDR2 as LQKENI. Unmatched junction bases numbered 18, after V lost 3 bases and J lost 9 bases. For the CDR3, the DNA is TGTGCCAGCTCACCCATACTGGTGATGGACAGGGGAACTGGGCAGTACTTC. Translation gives CASSPILVMDRGTGQYF. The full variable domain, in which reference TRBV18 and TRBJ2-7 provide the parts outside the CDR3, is NAGVMQNPRHLVRRRGQEARLRCSPMKGHSHVYWYRQLPEEGLKFMVYLQKENIIDESGMPKERFSAEFPKEGPSILRIQQVVRGDSAAYFCASSPILVMDRGTGQYFGPGTRLTVT.

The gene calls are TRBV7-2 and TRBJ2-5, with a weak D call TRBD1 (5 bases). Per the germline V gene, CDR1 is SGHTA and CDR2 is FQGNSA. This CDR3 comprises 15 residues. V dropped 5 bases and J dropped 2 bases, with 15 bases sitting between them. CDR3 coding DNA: TGTGCCAGCAGCCCCCGGACAAACCGGCAAGAGACCCAGTACTTC. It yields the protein CASSPRTNRQETQYF.

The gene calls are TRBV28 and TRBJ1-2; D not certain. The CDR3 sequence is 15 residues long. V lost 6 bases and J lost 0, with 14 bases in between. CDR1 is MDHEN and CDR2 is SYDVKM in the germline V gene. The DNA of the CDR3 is TGTGCCAGCAGCGTCTTGGCAGTCCCTAACTATGGCTACACCTTC. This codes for CASSVLAVPNYGYTF.